The source of this TCR beta chain is a study of early T cells in non-severe SARS-CoV-2 infection. Overall study context: Alpha and beta chains were unpaired, from unsorted whole-blood bulk RNA.

General study results and limits: VDJdb matching favored anti-spike CD8 responses, missing private and CD4 specificities.

Tagging with unique molecular identifiers was applied to individual cDNA molecules. TCRdb passed the 5' RACE reads through MiXCR, listing each CDR3 protein once. The sample yields 70,000 to 85,000 distinct CDR3 sequences, 12% seen once. J lost 6 bases, V lost 1 base, and 7 bases had no gene match. The germline V gene encodes CDR1 SGHDT and CDR2 YYEEEE. The CDR3 sequence is 17 residues long. This clonotype was counted at least ten times. The antigen remains undetermined. The TCR was taken from an adult who was a healthcare worker with PCR-confirmed SARS-CoV-2 infection or an uninfected control (not recorded which). The chain is built from TRBV5-6 and TRBJ2-2; 12 nucleotides align to TRBD1. Sample: whole blood. CDR3 residues: CASSLQPGQGAAGELFF. CDR3 DNA: TGTGCCAGCAGCTTGCAGCCGGGACAGGGGGCTGCCGGGGAGCTGTTTTTT.